This T cell receptor beta chain comes out of a study of blood T cell repertoires in COVID-19. This clone was recorded a few times. Per the original methods: It was from reference gene primer amplification that nucleated cell counts were estimated. Repertoires were generated with immunoSEQ multiplex PCR, while TCRdb's copy carries only in-frame clones and drops some. That table furnishes V, J and clone size, whereas the DNA furnished D and trimming. The repertoire includes a few hundred thousand clones, 85% of them detected once, and 3.5% to 4% sits in the top ten. The CDR3 length is 14 residues. Germline values: CDR1 WNHNN, CDR2 SYGVQD (reference sequence). J was trimmed by 2 bases and V by 6 bases; bases with no gene match: 6.

This rearrangement joins TRBV10-1 to TRBJ1-1, with TRBD1 matching over 7 bases. Specimen: peripheral blood. The sequence derives from a young woman with acute or convalescent COVID-19. The CDR3 here is CASSPGTANTEAFF. The CDR3, as DNA: TGCGCCAGCAGCCCCGGGACAGCAAACACTGAAGCTTTCTTT.